This TCR beta chain was captured in a study of T cell responses to AZD1222 COVID-19 vaccine. Across the study: It was second doses at about 4 or about 12 weeks that were pooled. The study's findings and limits: Among spike-specific TCRs, nearly half reportedly target unmutated variant regions. Increased Spike-specific TCR breadth and depth were observed after two AZD1222 doses. None of the repertoires were sampled until the peak T cell response had passed.

The CDR3 totals 12 residues. The V end lost 3 bases, the J end lost 4 bases, and 3 bases lay between the germline ends. Germline V gene data show CDR1 as LGHDT and CDR2 as YNNKEL (reference sequence). TCRdb keeps only in-frame clones here, not all; method: immunoSEQ multiplex PCR. Of about 110,000 clones in the sample, 70% to 90% were seen once. Of note for this clone: The antigen remains undetermined.

The sequence came from an adult in good health. This sequence joins TRBV3-1 (or the pseudogene TRBV3-2) and TRBJ2-2; no clear D. Sequenced here: peripheral blood, sampled on day 0 of AZD1222 vaccination. This CDR3 is CASSQTTGELFF. The CDR3 nucleotides are TGTGCCAGCAGCCAGACCACCGGGGAGCTGTTTTTT.